Listed below are T cell receptor beta chains from one sample, sequenced in a study of cytomegalovirus exposure and HLA in healthy donors. Only in-frame clones appear in the TCRdb table, and some are missing; sequencing was by immunoSEQ multiplex PCR. The sample yields approximately 200,000 clones, around 77% seen once. The sample was PBMCs. Every receptor here comes from a man aged 25 to 40 in good health and CMV-seronegative. The CDR3 runs from the conserved cysteine through the conserved F or W. Each record gives: CDR3 DNA, CDR3 protein, J gene, D gene, clone size, V gene. The D gene is left open where the match is weak. Clone size appears in some rows only: once, few, many, or a class for an expanded clone.

TGTGCCAGCAGCTTGAACAGGGGAGTGTGGGAGCAGTACTTC	CASSLNRGVWEQYF	TRBJ2-7	TRBD1	few	TRBV5-4
TGTGCCAGCACGGCGGGGTTCGAGCAGTACTTC	CASTAGFEQYF	TRBJ2-7	.	.	TRBV2
TGTGCCAGCCCCCCTTCAGGCTTACAGACCTACGAGCAGTACTTC	CASPPSGLQTYEQYF	TRBJ2-7	.	.	TRBV28
TGTGCCAGCAGCTCATCCACGACAGGGGTAGAGGGCCCCTACGAGCAGTACTTC	CASSSSTTGVEGPYEQYF	TRBJ2-7	TRBD1	.	TRBV7-9
TGCGCCAGCAGCCAAGGCCCACTACTACAGGGGAGGAACACTGAAGCTTTCTTT	CASSQGPLLQGRNTEAFF	TRBJ1-1	TRBD1	.	TRBV4-1
TGTGCCAGCCCTCTCCAAGAGGCAGCAAACACCGGGGAGCTGTTTTTT	CASPLQEAANTGELFF	TRBJ2-2	.	.	TRBV11-2
TGTGCCAGCAGTTTGGGAGGAAGCAATCAGCCCCAGCATTTT	CASSLGGSNQPQHF	TRBJ1-5	.	.	TRBV27
TGCAGCCTCTCCGGGACACCCCAGGGGAACACTGAAGCTTTCTTT	CSLSGTPQGNTEAFF	TRBJ1-1	.	.	TRBV29-1
TGTGCCAGCAGCGTGCAAGCGGGAGGGACCTACGAGCAGTACTTC	CASSVQAGGTYEQYF	TRBJ2-7	TRBD2	.	TRBV9
TGTGCCAGCGTTAGGACGGCTAGCGGGAGCTACGGCCGGGGAGCAGATACGCAGTATTTT	CASVRTASGSYGRGADTQYF	TRBJ2-3	TRBD2	.	TRBV27
TGTGCCCGAGGACAGGGGCCCTCACCCCTCCACTTT	CARGQGPSPLHF	TRBJ1-6	TRBD1	.	TRBV30
TGTGCCAGCAGCTTAAATCGTCTAAACGAGCAGTACTTC	CASSLNRLNEQYF	TRBJ2-7	.	.	TRBV11-1
TGTGCCAGCTCCCCGCGGGGGGGCACAGATACGCAGTATTTT	CASSPRGGTDTQYF	TRBJ2-3	TRBD2	.	TRBV18
TGTGCCAGCACAGGACAGGGCTTAGGCTATGGCTACACCTTC	CASTGQGLGYGYTF	TRBJ1-2	TRBD1	.	TRBV9
TGTGCCAGCAGCTTTGGGTACAGGGAGGGTCAGCCCCAGCATTTT	CASSFGYREGQPQHF	TRBJ1-5	.	.	TRBV12-1
TGTGCCAGCAGCTCTGGGACAGGGGGAAATCAGCCCCAGCATTTT	CASSSGTGGNQPQHF	TRBJ1-5	TRBD1	.	TRBV5-5
TGTGCCAGCAGCATATTAGCGGGAGGCCACTTGAATGAGCAGTTCTTC	CASSILAGGHLNEQFF	TRBJ2-1	TRBD2	once	TRBV9
TGCGCCAGCAGCTTACCGGGACTAGCGGGAGCCGACACAGATACGCAGTATTTT	CASSLPGLAGADTDTQYF	TRBJ2-3	TRBD2	.	TRBV5-1
TGTGCCAGCAGTGGGACTTTGAGCCCATACGAGCAGTACTTC	CASSGTLSPYEQYF	TRBJ2-7	.	once	TRBV6-1
TGTGCCAGCAGTTTGCGCGTATCCGAGCAGTACTTC	CASSLRVSEQYF	TRBJ2-7	.	.	TRBV28
TGTGCCAGCAGCTTAGGCGGGAGTCCCGACGAGCAGTACTTC	CASSLGGSPDEQYF	TRBJ2-7	TRBD2	.	TRBV7-9
TGTGCCACCAGCAGAGAAAACAGCTTGAACACTGAAGCTTTCTTT	CATSRENSLNTEAFF	TRBJ1-1	.	.	TRBV15
TGTGCCAGCAGCTTAGAGAGGTACGAGCAGTACTTC	CASSLERYEQYF	TRBJ2-7	.	.	TRBV7-8
TGCGCCAGCAGCTTGGTAGCAGGGACAGTCCTCCACTTT	CASSLVAGTVLHF	TRBJ1-6	TRBD1	.	TRBV5-1
TGTGCCAGCAGCTTAGAGAGGCCGTACCCGGGAAACACTGAAGCTTTCTTT	CASSLERPYPGNTEAFF	TRBJ1-1	.	few	TRBV11-3
TGTGCCAGCAGTTCCGGGTTCGACACTGAAGCTTTCTTT	CASSSGFDTEAFF	TRBJ1-1	.	many	TRBV6-4
TGTGCCAGCAGCACCGGACTAGCGGGAGGCACAGATACGCAGTATTTT	CASSTGLAGGTDTQYF	TRBJ2-3	TRBD2	.	TRBV7-3
TGTGCCAGCAGCTTAGAGGGAGGACTAGCGGGGTTCCAAGAGACCCAGTACTTC	CASSLEGGLAGFQETQYF	TRBJ2-5	TRBD2	.	TRBV7-9
TGTGCCAGCAGCTTAGATCCTGGGGAGGTCAAAGAGACCCAGTACTTC	CASSLDPGEVKETQYF	TRBJ2-5	.	.	TRBV11-2
TGTGCCACCAGCAAGACCCGAGGGAGCGATCAGCCCCAGCATTTT	CATSKTRGSDQPQHF	TRBJ1-5	.	.	TRBV15
TGTGCCAGCTCACCCGGCAGGGGTTCCTACGAGCAGTACTTC	CASSPGRGSYEQYF	TRBJ2-7	.	.	TRBV18
TGTGCCAGCAGTTCCGAGAATGTAGCGGGAGGCTGGGAGACCCAGTACTTC	CASSSENVAGGWETQYF	TRBJ2-5	TRBD2	.	TRBV27
TGTGCCAGCAGCTTAGTGGGGGCGACAGATACGCAGTATTTT	CASSLVGATDTQYF	TRBJ2-3	.	.	TRBV7-3
TGTGCCAGCAGTGGGACAATCGGTCAGTACGAGCAGTACTTC	CASSGTIGQYEQYF	TRBJ2-7	.	.	TRBV28
TGTGCCAGCAGCTTAGGACTAGCGGGAGGGAGCTACGAGCAGTACTTC	CASSLGLAGGSYEQYF	TRBJ2-7	TRBD2	.	TRBV13
TGCAGCGCCCCCGGGACAGGGTACGAGCAGTACTTC	CSAPGTGYEQYF	TRBJ2-7	TRBD1	.	TRBV29-1
TGCAGCGTTTGGGGGCCGAGACAGGGGGAGACCCAGTACTTC	CSVWGPRQGETQYF	TRBJ2-5	TRBD1	.	TRBV29-1
TGTGCCAGCACGGCACAGGCAGGCTCCTACGAGCAGTACTTC	CASTAQAGSYEQYF	TRBJ2-7	.	few	TRBV6-1
TGTGCCAGCAGTTTTACCAGAACCTACAATGAGCAGTTCTTC	CASSFTRTYNEQFF	TRBJ2-1	.	few	TRBV28
TGTGCCAGCAGTGACGATACAGGGGGGAATTCACCCCTCCACTTT	CASSDDTGGNSPLHF	TRBJ1-6	TRBD1	.	TRBV6-4
TGTGCCACCAGCAGGAGGGGCGGGAGAGTAGCCGGGGAGCTGTTTTTT	CATSRRGGRVAGELFF	TRBJ2-2	TRBD2	.	TRBV15
TGTGCCAGTCACACTCAGGGCCTCTATGGCTACACCTTC	CASHTQGLYGYTF	TRBJ1-2	.	few	TRBV6-5
TGCGCCAGCCGACCGGACAGGGGTAACCAAGAGACCCAGTACTTC	CASRPDRGNQETQYF	TRBJ2-5	TRBD1	.	TRBV5-1
TGTGCCAGCAGCCCCGGGGGGGTTGCTAACTATGGCTACACCTTC	CASSPGGVANYGYTF	TRBJ1-2	.	.	TRBV2
TGTGCCAGCAGTTTACTAGCGGGAGCGGATACGCAGTATTTT	CASSLLAGADTQYF	TRBJ2-3	TRBD2	.	TRBV28
TGTGCCAGTAGTGCCCCTCTAGGGGGATTTGGAAACACCATATATTTT	CASSAPLGGFGNTIYF	TRBJ1-3	.	.	TRBV19
TGTGCCAGCTCACCCGGGACAGGGACCTACGAGCAGTACTTC	CASSPGTGTYEQYF	TRBJ2-7	TRBD1	.	TRBV18
TGTGCCAGCAAAATTCTAGCGGGAGCCAAAAACATTCAGTACTTC	CASKILAGAKNIQYF	TRBJ2-4	TRBD2	.	TRBV28
TGCGCCAGCAGCTTACTTCCGGGACAGGGTTACTCCTACGAGCAGTACTTC	CASSLLPGQGYSYEQYF	TRBJ2-7	TRBD1	.	TRBV5-1
TGTGCCAGCAGCATACACAAAGGACAGCCGAACTATGGCTACACCTTC	CASSIHKGQPNYGYTF	TRBJ1-2	.	.	TRBV27
TGTGCCGCCGGAGTTAGCTCCTACAATGAGCAGTTCTTC	CAAGVSSYNEQFF	TRBJ2-1	.	.	TRBV6-1
TGTGCCAGCAGAACCGGGGAGGCGAACTCTGGGGCCAACGTCCTGACTTTC	CASRTGEANSGANVLTF	TRBJ2-6	.	.	TRBV27
TGCGCCAGCAGGACACTAGGATCAAACACCATATATTTT	CASRTLGSNTIYF	TRBJ1-3	.	.	TRBV10-2